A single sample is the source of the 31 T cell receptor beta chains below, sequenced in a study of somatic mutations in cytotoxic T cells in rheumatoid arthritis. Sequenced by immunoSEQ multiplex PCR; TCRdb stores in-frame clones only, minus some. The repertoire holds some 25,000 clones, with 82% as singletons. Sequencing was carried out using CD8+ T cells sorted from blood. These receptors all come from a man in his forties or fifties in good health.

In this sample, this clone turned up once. The DNA for the CDR3 is TGTGCCAGCAGCTCTTTTCTAGCGCGGAATGAGCAGTTCTTC. Protein sequence: CASSSFLARNEQFF. The chain couples TRBV2 to TRBJ2-1; D perhaps matches TRBD2 (6 bases). The germline CDR1 and CDR2 sequences are SNHLY and FYNNEI. CDR3 length: 14 amino acids. Trimming took off 6 bases at V and 7 bases at J, with 16 bases between the two ends.

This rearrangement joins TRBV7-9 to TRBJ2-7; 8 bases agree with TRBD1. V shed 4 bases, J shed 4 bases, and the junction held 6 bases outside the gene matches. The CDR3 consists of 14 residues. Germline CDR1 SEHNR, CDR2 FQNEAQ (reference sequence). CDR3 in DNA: TGTGCCAGCAGCTCCCGGGACAGGTCGTACGAGCAGTACTTC. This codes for CASSSRDRSYEQYF.

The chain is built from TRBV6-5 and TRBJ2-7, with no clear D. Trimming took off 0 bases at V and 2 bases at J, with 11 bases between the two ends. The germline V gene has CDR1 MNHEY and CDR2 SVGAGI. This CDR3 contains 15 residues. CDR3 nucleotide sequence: TGTGCCAGCAGTTACTCCCCAGATGCCGCCTACGAGCAGTACTTC. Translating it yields CASSYSPDAAYEQYF.

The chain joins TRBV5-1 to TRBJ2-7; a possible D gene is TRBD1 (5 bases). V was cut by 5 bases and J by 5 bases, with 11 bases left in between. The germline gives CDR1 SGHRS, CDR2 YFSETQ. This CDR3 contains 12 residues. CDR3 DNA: TGCGCCAGCAGGTTCTCCAGGGACGAGCAGTACTTC. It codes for CASRFSRDEQYF.

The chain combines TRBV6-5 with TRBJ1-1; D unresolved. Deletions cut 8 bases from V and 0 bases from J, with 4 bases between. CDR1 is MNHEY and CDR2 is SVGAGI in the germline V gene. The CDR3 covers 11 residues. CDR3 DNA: TGTGCCAGCGGATTGAACACTGAAGCTTTCTTT. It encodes CASGLNTEAFF.

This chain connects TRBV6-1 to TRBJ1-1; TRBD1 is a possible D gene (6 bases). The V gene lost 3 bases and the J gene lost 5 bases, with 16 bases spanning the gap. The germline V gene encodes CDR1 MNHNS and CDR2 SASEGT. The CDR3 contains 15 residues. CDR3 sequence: CASSEKRGGRTEAFF. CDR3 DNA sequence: TGTGCCAGCAGTGAGAAGAGGGGGGGCCGAACTGAAGCTTTCTTT.

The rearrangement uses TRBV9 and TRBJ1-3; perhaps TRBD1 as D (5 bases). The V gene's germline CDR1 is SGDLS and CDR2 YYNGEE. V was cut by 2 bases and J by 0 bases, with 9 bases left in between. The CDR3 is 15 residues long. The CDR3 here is CASSVSGSSGNTIYF. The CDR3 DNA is TGTGCCAGCAGCGTTTCAGGGTCCTCTGGAAACACCATATATTTT.

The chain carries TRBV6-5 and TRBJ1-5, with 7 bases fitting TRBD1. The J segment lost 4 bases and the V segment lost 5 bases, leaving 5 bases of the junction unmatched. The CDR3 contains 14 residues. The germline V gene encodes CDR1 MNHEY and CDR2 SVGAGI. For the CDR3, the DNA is TGTGCCAGCAGTCCCAGGGGGGGAAATCAGCCCCAGCATTTT. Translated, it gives CASSPRGGNQPQHF.

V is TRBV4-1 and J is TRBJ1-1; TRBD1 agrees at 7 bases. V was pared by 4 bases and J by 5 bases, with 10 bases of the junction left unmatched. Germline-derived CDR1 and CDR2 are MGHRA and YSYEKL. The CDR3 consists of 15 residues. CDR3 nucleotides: TGCGCCAGCAGCCTCTGGACAGGCGGGGATACTGAAGCTTTCTTT. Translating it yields CASSLWTGGDTEAFF.

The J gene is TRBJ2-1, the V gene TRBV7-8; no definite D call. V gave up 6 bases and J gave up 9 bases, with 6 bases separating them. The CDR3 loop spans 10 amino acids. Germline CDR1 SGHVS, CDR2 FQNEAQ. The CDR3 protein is CASRRTEQFF. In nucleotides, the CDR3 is TGTGCCAGCAGACGGACTGAGCAGTTCTTC.

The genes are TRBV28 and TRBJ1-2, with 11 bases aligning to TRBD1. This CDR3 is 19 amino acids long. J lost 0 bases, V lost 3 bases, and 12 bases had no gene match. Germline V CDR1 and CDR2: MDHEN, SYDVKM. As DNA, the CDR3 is TGTGCCAGCAGTTTGCCAAAAAGGGACAGGGGGGGGACTAACTATGGCTACACCTTC. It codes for CASSLPKRDRGGTNYGYTF.

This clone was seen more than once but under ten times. CDR3 in amino acids: CASSPHFGATEAFF. CDR3 in DNA: TGTGCCAGCAGCCCCCACTTTGGGGCCACTGAAGCTTTCTTT. The genes are TRBV7-9 and TRBJ1-1; possibly TRBD1 for D (5 bases). Trimming took 5 bases from V and 4 from J, leaving 14 bases between them. The CDR3 totals 14 residues. The germline CDR1 and CDR2 sequences are SEHNR and FQNEAQ (reference sequence).

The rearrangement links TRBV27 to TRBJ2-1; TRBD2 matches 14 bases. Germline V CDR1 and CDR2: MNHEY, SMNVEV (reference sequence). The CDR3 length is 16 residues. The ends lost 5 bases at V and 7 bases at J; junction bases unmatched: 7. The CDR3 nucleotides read TGTGCCAGCAGTCCCCAGACTAGCGGGAGGGTAAATGAGCAGTTCTTC. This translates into CASSPQTSGRVNEQFF.

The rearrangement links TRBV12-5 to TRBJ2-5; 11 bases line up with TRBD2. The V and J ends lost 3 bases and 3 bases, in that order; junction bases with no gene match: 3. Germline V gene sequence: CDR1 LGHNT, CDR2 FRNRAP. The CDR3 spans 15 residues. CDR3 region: CASGLVLAGEETQYF. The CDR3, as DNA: TGTGCTAGTGGTTTAGTACTAGCGGGGGAAGAGACCCAGTACTTC.

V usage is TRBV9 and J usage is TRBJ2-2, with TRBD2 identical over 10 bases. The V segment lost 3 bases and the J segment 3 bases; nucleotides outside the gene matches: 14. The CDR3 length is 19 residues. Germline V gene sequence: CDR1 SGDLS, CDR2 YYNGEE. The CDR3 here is CASSDPEAGGDPYTGELFF. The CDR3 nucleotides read TGTGCCAGCAGCGACCCGGAAGCGGGAGGGGACCCTTACACCGGGGAGCTGTTTTTT.

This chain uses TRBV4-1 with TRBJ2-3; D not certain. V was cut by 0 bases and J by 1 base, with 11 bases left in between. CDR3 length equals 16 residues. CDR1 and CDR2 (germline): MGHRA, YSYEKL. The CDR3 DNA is TGCGCCAGCAGCCAAGATCCCGGGTCTGGCACAGATACGCAGTATTTT. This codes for CASSQDPGSGTDTQYF.

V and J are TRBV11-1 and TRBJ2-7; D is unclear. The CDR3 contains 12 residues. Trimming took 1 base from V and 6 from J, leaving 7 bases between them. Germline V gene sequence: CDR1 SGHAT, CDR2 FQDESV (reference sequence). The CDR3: CASSLGKLEQYF. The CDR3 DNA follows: TGTGCCAGCAGCTTAGGCAAGCTCGAGCAGTACTTC.

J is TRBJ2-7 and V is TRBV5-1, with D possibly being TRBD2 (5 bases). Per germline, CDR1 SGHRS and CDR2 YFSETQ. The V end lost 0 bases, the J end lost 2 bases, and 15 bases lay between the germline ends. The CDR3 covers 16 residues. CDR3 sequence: CASSLVASQGPYEQYF. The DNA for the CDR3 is TGCGCCAGCAGCTTGGTAGCGTCACAAGGGCCCTACGAGCAGTACTTC.

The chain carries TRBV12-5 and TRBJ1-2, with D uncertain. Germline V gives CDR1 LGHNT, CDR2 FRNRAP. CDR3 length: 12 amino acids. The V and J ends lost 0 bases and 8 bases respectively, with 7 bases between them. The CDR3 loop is CASGLVDGGYTF. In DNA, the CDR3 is TGTGCTAGTGGTTTGGTTGATGGGGGCTACACCTTC.

CDR3: CASSSETSGSGYNEQFF. CDR3 DNA sequence: TGTGCCAGCAGCTCGGAGACTAGCGGGAGTGGGTACAATGAGCAGTTCTTC. The chain is built from TRBV7-9 and TRBJ2-1; 12 bases are a match to TRBD2. Germline V gene lookup returns CDR1 SEHNR and CDR2 FQNEAQ (reference sequence). The V gene end was trimmed by 4 bases and the J gene end by 4 bases; junction bases not matched to a gene: 8. This CDR3 contains 17 residues.

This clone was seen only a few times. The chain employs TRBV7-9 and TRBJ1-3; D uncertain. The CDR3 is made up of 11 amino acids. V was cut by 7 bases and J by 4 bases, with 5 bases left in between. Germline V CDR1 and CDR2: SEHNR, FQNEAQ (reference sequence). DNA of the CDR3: TGTGCCAGCATGACAGGAAACACCATATATTTT. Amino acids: CASMTGNTIYF.

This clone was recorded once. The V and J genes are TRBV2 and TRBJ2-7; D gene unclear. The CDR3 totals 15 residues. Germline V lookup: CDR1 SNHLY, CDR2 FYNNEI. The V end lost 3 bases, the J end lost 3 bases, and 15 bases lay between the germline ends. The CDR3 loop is CASSEDPTWDYEQYF. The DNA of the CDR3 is TGTGCCAGCAGTGAGGACCCAACTTGGGACTACGAGCAGTACTTC.

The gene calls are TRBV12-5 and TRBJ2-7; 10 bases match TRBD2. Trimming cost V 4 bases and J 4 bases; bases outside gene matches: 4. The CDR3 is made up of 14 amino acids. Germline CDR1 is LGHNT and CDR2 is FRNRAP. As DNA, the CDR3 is TGTGCTAGTGGTTCATCGGGACTAGCGTACGAGCAGTACTTC. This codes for CASGSSGLAYEQYF.

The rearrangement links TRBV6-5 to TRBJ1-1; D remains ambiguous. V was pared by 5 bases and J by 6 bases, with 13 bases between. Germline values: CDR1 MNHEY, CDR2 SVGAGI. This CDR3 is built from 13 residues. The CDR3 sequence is CASSDIRAAEAFF. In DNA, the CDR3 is TGTGCCAGCAGTGATATACGGGCAGCTGAAGCTTTCTTT.

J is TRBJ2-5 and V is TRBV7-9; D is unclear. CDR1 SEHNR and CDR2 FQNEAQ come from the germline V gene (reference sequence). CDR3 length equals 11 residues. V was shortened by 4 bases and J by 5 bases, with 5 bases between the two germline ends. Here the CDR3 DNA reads TGTGCCAGCAGCTCCCGGGAGACCCAGTACTTC. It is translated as CASSSRETQYF.

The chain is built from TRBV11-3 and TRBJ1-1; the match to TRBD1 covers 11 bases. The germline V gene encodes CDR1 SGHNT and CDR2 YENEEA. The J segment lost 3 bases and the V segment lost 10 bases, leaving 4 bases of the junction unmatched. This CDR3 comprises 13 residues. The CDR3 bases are TGTGCCATCGGGGGACAGGGGGACACTGAAGCTTTCTTT. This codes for CAIGGQGDTEAFF.

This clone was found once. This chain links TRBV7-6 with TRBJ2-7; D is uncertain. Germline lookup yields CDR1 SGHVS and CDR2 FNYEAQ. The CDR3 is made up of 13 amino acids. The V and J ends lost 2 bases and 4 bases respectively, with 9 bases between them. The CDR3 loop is CASSLSSLYEQYF. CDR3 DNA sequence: TGTGCCAGCAGCTTAAGTAGTCTATACGAGCAGTACTTC.

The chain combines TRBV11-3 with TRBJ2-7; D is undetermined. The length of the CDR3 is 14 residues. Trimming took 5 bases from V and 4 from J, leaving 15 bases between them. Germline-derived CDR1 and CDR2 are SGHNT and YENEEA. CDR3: CASSPDPSGYEQYF. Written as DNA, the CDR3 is TGTGCCAGCAGCCCCGACCCCTCCGGGTACGAGCAGTACTTC.

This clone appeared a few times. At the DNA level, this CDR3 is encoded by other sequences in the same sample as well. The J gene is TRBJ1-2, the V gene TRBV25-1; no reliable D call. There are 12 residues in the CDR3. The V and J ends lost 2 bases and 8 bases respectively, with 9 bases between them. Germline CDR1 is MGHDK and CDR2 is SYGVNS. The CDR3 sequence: CASSEVRRGYTF. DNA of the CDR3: TGTGCCAGCAGTGAAGTCAGGCGCGGCTACACCTTC.

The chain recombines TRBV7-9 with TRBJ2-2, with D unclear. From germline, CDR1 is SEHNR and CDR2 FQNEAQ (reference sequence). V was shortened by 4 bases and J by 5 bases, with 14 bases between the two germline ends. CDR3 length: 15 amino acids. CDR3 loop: CASSSVRLPTGELFF. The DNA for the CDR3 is TGTGCCAGCAGCTCAGTAAGACTCCCAACCGGGGAGCTGTTTTTT.

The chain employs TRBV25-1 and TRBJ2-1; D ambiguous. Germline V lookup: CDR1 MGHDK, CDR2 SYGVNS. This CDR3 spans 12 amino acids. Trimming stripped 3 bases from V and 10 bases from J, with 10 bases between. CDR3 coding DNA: TGTGCCAGCAGTGAGACGAGGCGAGAGCAGTTCTTC. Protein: CASSETRREQFF. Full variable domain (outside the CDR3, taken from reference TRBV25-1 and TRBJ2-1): EADIYQTPRYLVIGTGKKITLECSQTMGHDKMYWYQQDPGMELHLIHYSYGVNSTEKGDLSSESTVSRIRTEHFPLTLESARPSHTSQYLCASSETRREQFFGPGTRLTVL.